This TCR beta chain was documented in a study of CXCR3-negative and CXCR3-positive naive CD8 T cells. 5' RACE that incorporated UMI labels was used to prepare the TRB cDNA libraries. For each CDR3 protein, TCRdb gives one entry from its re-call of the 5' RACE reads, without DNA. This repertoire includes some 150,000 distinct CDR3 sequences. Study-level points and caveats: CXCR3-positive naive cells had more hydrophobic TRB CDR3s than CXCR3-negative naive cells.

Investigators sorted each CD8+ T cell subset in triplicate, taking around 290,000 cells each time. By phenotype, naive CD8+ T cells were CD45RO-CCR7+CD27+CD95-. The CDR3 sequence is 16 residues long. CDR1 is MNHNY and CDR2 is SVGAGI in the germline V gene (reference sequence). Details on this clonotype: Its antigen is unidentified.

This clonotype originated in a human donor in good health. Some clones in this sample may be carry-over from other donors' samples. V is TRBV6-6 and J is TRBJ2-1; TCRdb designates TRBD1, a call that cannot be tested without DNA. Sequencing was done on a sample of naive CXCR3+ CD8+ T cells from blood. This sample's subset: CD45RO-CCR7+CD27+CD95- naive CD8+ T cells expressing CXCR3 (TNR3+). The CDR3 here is CASSYDREWFDNEQFF.